The rows below give T cell receptor beta chains drawn from one sample of a study of graft-versus-host responses after intestinal transplantation. Assay: immunoSEQ multiplex PCR; the TCRdb copy retains only in-frame clones and omits some. The repertoire has about 10,000 clones, about 90% of them found once; the top ten carry 2% to 3%. The sample here was PBMCs, taken just over 42 days after intestinal transplant. These receptors were obtained from a human patient who received an intestinal transplant, so some T cells may come from the graft donor. The CDR3 runs from the conserved cysteine through the conserved F or W. The D gene is left open where the match is weak. The listing skips clone size in some rows; elsewhere it reads once, few, many or a size class.

CDR3: CASSFSGGAGDTQYF
DNA: TGTGCCAGCAGCTTTAGCGGGGGGGCGGGAGATACGCAGTATTTT
D: TRBD2
size: few
J: TRBJ2-3
V: TRBV7-9

CDR3: CATSRGPGGTDTQYF
DNA: TGTGCCACCAGCAGAGGCCCAGGGGGCACAGATACGCAGTATTTT
D: .
size: once
J: TRBJ2-3
V: TRBV15

CDR3: CASSGGTSAHCGYTF
DNA: TGCGCCAGCAGCGGCGGGACATCTGCCCACTGTGGCTACACCTTC
D: .
size: .
J: TRBJ1-2
V: TRBV5-1

CDR3: CASGLVSALAVGYEQYF
DNA: TGTGCTAGTGGTTTGGTAAGCGCGCTTGCCGTGGGCTACGAGCAGTACTTC
D: .
size: .
J: TRBJ2-7
V: TRBV12-5

CDR3: CASSLWATFNEQFF
DNA: TGCGCCAGCAGCTTGTGGGCGACTTTCAATGAGCAGTTCTTC
D: .
size: .
J: TRBJ2-1
V: TRBV5-1

CDR3: CASSQESSRLGYEQYF
DNA: TGTGCCAGCAGCCAAGAGTCCTCCCGGCTGGGCTACGAGCAGTACTTC
D: .
size: .
J: TRBJ2-7
V: TRBV4-2

CDR3: CASSLTGSIQETQYF
DNA: TGTGCCAGCAGTCTTACAGGGTCCATCCAAGAGACCCAGTACTTC
D: .
size: .
J: TRBJ2-5
V: TRBV25-1

CDR3: CASSLMGQGPSGANVLTF
DNA: TGTGCCAGCAGTTTAATGGGACAGGGCCCTTCTGGGGCCAACGTCCTGACTTTC
D: TRBD1
size: .
J: TRBJ2-6
V: TRBV28

CDR3: CASSFQGTGANVLTF
DNA: TGTGCCAGCAGCTTTCAGGGGACTGGGGCCAACGTCCTGACTTTC
D: .
size: .
J: TRBJ2-6
V: TRBV5-5

CDR3: CASSLRGGAYNEQFF
DNA: TGTGCCAGCAGCTTGCGGGGCGGGGCCTACAATGAGCAGTTCTTC
D: .
size: once
J: TRBJ2-1
V: TRBV5-4

CDR3: CASSAAPTSTDTQYF
DNA: TGTGCCAGCAGCGCAGCACCTACTAGCACAGATACGCAGTATTTT
D: .
size: .
J: TRBJ2-3
V: TRBV9

CDR3: CASSSGQAIQETQYF
DNA: TGCGCCAGCAGCTCAGGACAGGCAATCCAAGAGACCCAGTACTTC
D: TRBD1
size: .
J: TRBJ2-5
V: TRBV5-1

CDR3: CASSSSGGASTDTQYF
DNA: TGTGCCAGCAGCTCTAGCGGGGGGGCCAGCACAGATACGCAGTATTTT
D: TRBD2
size: .
J: TRBJ2-3
V: TRBV7-3

CDR3: CASSFTGVPNTEAFF
DNA: TGTGCCAGTAGTTTCACAGGGGTCCCGAACACTGAAGCTTTCTTT
D: TRBD1
size: .
J: TRBJ1-1
V: TRBV19

CDR3: CASSPSETGELFF
DNA: TGTGCCAGCAGCCCAAGCGAAACCGGGGAGCTGTTTTTT
D: .
size: once
J: TRBJ2-2
V: TRBV7-9

CDR3: CASSSGTSGRTDTQYF
DNA: TGTGCCAGCAGCTCCGGGACTAGCGGGCGCACAGATACGCAGTATTTT
D: TRBD2
size: .
J: TRBJ2-3
V: TRBV7-3

CDR3: CSVESPGSGLGEQYF
DNA: TGCAGCGTTGAAAGTCCGGGGTCAGGGCTAGGCGAGCAGTACTTC
D: .
size: .
J: TRBJ2-7
V: TRBV29-1

CDR3: CASSYSSTGNEKLFF
DNA: TGTGCCAGCAGTTACTCGAGTACAGGGAACGAAAAACTGTTTTTT
D: .
size: .
J: TRBJ1-4
V: TRBV6-5

CDR3: CASSWDPQETQYF
DNA: TGCGCCAGCAGCTGGGACCCCCAAGAGACCCAGTACTTC
D: .
size: .
J: TRBJ2-5
V: TRBV5-1

CDR3: CASSQESGGHTAQHF
DNA: TGCGCCAGCAGCCAAGAATCAGGGGGCCACACGGCCCAGCATTTT
D: TRBD1
size: .
J: TRBJ1-5
V: TRBV4-1

CDR3: CASSLDWYEQFF
DNA: TGTGCCAGCAGCTTGGATTGGTATGAGCAGTTCTTC
D: .
size: .
J: TRBJ2-1
V: TRBV5-4

CDR3: CASSLGFGQNSPLHF
DNA: TGTGCCAGCAGCTTAGGATTTGGCCAAAATTCACCCCTCCACTTT
D: .
size: .
J: TRBJ1-6
V: TRBV7-9

CDR3: CASSLGTSGWPYF
DNA: TGTGCCAGCAGCTTAGGGACTAGCGGTTGGCCGTACTTC
D: TRBD2
size: .
J: TRBJ2-7
V: TRBV11-2

CDR3: CASSQGTGRTFGNTIYF
DNA: TGCGCCAGCAGCCAAGGGACAGGGAGGACTTTTGGAAACACCATATATTTT
D: TRBD1
size: .
J: TRBJ1-3
V: TRBV4-1

CDR3: CASSFCEQYF
DNA: TGTGCCAGCAGCTTCTGCGAGCAGTACTTC
D: .
size: .
J: TRBJ2-7
V: TRBV7-3

CDR3: CASSTGTDKLFF
DNA: TGTGCCAGCAGCACGGGGACAGATAAACTGTTTTTT
D: TRBD1
size: .
J: TRBJ1-4
V: TRBV7-9

CDR3: CSAPREETQYF
DNA: TGCAGTGCCCCCAGGGAAGAGACCCAGTACTTC
D: .
size: .
J: TRBJ2-5
V: TRBV20-1

CDR3: CASSPGGYTDTQYF
DNA: TGTGCCAGTAGTCCGGGAGGGTACACAGATACGCAGTATTTT
D: TRBD2
size: once
J: TRBJ2-3
V: TRBV19

CDR3: CASSELAGGQETQYF
DNA: TGTGCCAGCAGTGAACTAGCGGGGGGGCAAGAGACCCAGTACTTC
D: TRBD2
size: few
J: TRBJ2-5
V: TRBV6-1

CDR3: CASSLGFRGTTDTQYF
DNA: TGTGCCAGCAGCTTAGGGTTTCGGGGTACCACAGATACGCAGTATTTT
D: .
size: .
J: TRBJ2-3
V: TRBV28

CDR3: CASSLAGDEQYF
DNA: TGTGCCAGCAGCTTAGCAGGGGACGAGCAGTACTTC
D: .
size: .
J: TRBJ2-7
V: TRBV7-9

CDR3: CASAAWTSGSPSSYNEQFF
DNA: TGTGCCAGTGCCGCGTGGACTAGCGGGAGTCCGAGCTCCTACAATGAGCAGTTCTTC
D: TRBD2
size: .
J: TRBJ2-1
V: TRBV7-9

CDR3: CVRGLLAGVMGSYEQYF
DNA: TGTGTCAGAGGACTACTAGCGGGAGTTATGGGCTCCTACGAGCAGTACTTC
D: .
size: .
J: TRBJ2-7
V: TRBV7-5

CDR3: CASSRGTGNYNEQFF
DNA: TGTGCCAGCAGCAGAGGGACAGGGAATTACAATGAGCAGTTCTTC
D: TRBD1
size: .
J: TRBJ2-1
V: TRBV5-4

CDR3: CASSSTGPYQPQHF
DNA: TGTGCCAGCAGTTCGACAGGCCCCTATCAGCCCCAGCATTTT
D: .
size: .
J: TRBJ1-5
V: TRBV6-5

CDR3: CASSAQGGGQSGKLFF
DNA: TGTGCCAGCAGCGCACAAGGGGGGGGACAGTCGGGAAAACTGTTTTTT
D: TRBD1
size: .
J: TRBJ1-4
V: TRBV9

CDR3: CASTQGWEYYEQYF
DNA: TGTGCCAGCACCCAAGGGTGGGAGTACTACGAGCAGTACTTC
D: .
size: .
J: TRBJ2-7
V: TRBV2

CDR3: CASSEEGDRGRDIQYF
DNA: TGTGCCAGCAGTGAAGAGGGGGACAGGGGAAGGGACATTCAGTACTTC
D: TRBD1
size: .
J: TRBJ2-4
V: TRBV6-1

CDR3: CASSLIGWVLDRTNYEQYF
DNA: TGTGCCAGCAGCTTAATTGGGTGGGTCTTAGACCGAACTAACTACGAGCAGTACTTC
D: .
size: .
J: TRBJ2-7
V: TRBV7-2

CDR3: CASSQDQTWAGGYTF
DNA: TGTGCCAGCAGCCAAGATCAGACCTGGGCGGGTGGCTACACCTTC
D: .
size: .
J: TRBJ1-2
V: TRBV4-2

CDR3: CASSTQGTEAFF
DNA: TGTGCCAGCAGCACACAGGGGACTGAAGCTTTCTTT
D: TRBD1
size: .
J: TRBJ1-1
V: TRBV6-5

CDR3: CASSEPYREPYEQYF
DNA: TGTGCCAGCAGTGAACCCTACAGGGAACCCTACGAGCAGTACTTC
D: .
size: .
J: TRBJ2-7
V: TRBV2

CDR3: CASSPGETQYF
DNA: TGTGCCAGCAGCCCCGGGGAGACCCAGTACTTC
D: .
size: .
J: TRBJ2-5
V: TRBV4-2

CDR3: CASSPLLTDTQYF
DNA: TGTGCCAGCTCACCATTGTTGACTGATACGCAGTATTTT
D: .
size: .
J: TRBJ2-3
V: TRBV18

CDR3: CASSEELGTDTDTQYF
DNA: TGCGCCAGCAGTGAGGAACTCGGGACAGACACAGATACGCAGTATTTT
D: TRBD1
size: .
J: TRBJ2-3
V: TRBV10-1

CDR3: CASMAGNQPQHF
DNA: TGTGCCAGCATGGCGGGAAATCAGCCCCAGCATTTT
D: .
size: .
J: TRBJ1-5
V: TRBV6-1

CDR3: CASRRQGLSTDTQYF
DNA: TGTGCCAGCAGACGACAGGGGTTAAGCACAGATACGCAGTATTTT
D: TRBD1
size: .
J: TRBJ2-3
V: TRBV9

CDR3: CASSPALGGLAKNIQYF
DNA: TGCGCCAGCAGCCCGGCTTTAGGGGGTCTAGCCAAAAACATTCAGTACTTC
D: .
size: .
J: TRBJ2-4
V: TRBV5-1

CDR3: CASSDLHSSGANVLTF
DNA: TGTGCCAGCAGTGATCTCCACAGCTCTGGGGCCAACGTCCTGACTTTC
D: .
size: .
J: TRBJ2-6
V: TRBV25-1

CDR3: CASSIRGDIYEQYF
DNA: TGTGCCAGTAGTATTCGGGGGGACATTTACGAGCAGTACTTC
D: .
size: .
J: TRBJ2-7
V: TRBV19

CDR3: CASSVDRSLEAFF
DNA: TGTGCCAGCTCAGTCGACAGAAGCCTTGAAGCTTTCTTT
D: .
size: .
J: TRBJ1-1
V: TRBV18

CDR3: CASSLGYGYTF
DNA: TGCGCCAGCAGCTTGGGCTATGGCTACACCTTC
D: .
size: .
J: TRBJ1-2
V: TRBV5-1

CDR3: CSVVPGGGETQYF
DNA: TGCAGCGTTGTTCCCGGGGGAGGCGAGACCCAGTACTTC
D: .
size: .
J: TRBJ2-5
V: TRBV29-1